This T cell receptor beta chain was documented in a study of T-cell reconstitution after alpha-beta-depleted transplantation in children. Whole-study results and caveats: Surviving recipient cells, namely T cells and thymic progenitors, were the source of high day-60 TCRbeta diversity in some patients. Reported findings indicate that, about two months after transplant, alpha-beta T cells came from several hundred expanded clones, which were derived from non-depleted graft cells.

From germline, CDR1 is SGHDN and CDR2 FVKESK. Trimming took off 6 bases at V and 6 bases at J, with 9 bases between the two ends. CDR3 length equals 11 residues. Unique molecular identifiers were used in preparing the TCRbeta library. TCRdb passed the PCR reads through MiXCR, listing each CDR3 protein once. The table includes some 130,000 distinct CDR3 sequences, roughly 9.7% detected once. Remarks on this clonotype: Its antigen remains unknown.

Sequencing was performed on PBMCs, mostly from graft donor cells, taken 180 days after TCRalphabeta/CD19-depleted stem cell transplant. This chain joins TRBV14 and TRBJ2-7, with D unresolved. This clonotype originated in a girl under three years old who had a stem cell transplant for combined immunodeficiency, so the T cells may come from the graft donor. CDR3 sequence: CASSRAAEQYF. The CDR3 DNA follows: TGTGCCAGCAGTCGCGCTGCCGAGCAGTACTTC.